This TCR beta chain was sequenced during a study of T cells in Graves' hyperthyroidism and ophthalmopathy. General study findings and limits: In the blood, most expanded thyroid clonotypes above 0.001 appeared as well. Ophthalmopathy prediction by the model preceded onset by a median approximately six months. Ophthalmopathy was distinguished from stable hyperthyroidism by 13 V-J signatures.

Trimming left V 3 bases short and J 3 bases short, with 14 bases between. CDR1 is DFQATT, CDR2 SNEGSKA, per germline (reference sequence). The CDR3 is 14 residues long. Researchers took RNA transcripts and amplified the TCR beta CDR3 regions from them. Carried out on the TCR CDR3, a first-round RT-PCR used the HTBI primer set. TCRdb re-called the multiplex PCR reads through MiXCR, storing one row per CDR3 protein. The sample contains hundreds of thousands of distinct CDR3 sequences, 38% of which appear only once. Each diagnosis drew on symptoms, thyroxine, TRAb, thyroid ultrasound and orbital computed tomography findings. In its sample, this clonotype was seen many times. The antigen is unknown.

Sequenced material: blood. The receptor's source is a man between 18 and 29 years old with Graves' hyperthyroidism. The V call is TRBV20-1, the J call TRBJ1-1; perhaps TRBD1 as D (5 bases). CDR3 bases: TGCAGTGCTAGGACCGGGACCGGGCACACTGAAGCTTTCTTT. This sequence encodes CSARTGTGHTEAFF.